This TCR beta chain was captured by sequencing in a study of control samples from healthy donors and cancer patients (dated by TCRdb to the early 2020s). The protocol used for the library was the immunoSEQ multiplex PCR assay. TCRdb's version of the immuneACCESS table is confined to in-frame rearrangements and falls short of the full clone set. An unresolved V gene accounts for under half of the shortfall where checked; the remainder is of unknown origin. This sample has roughly 80,000 clones in its table, and over 85% of those were observed once. The ten largest clones add up to roughly 6% of the sample. There are 13 amino acids in the CDR3, from cysteine to phenylalanine inclusive. The only DNA kept is the CDR3, 39 bases in frame from the first base. The junction shows trimming of 8 bases on V and 7 bases on J, and the gene matches do not reach 7 bases of it. Via the germline V gene, CDR1 is MRHNA and CDR2 SNTAGT.

In regard to this clone: The specificity of this receptor is unknown. There are no base qualities to consult, and no much larger clone falls within one base.

The sequence was obtained from a man between 50 and 59 years old in good health. The chain uses TRBV6-4 and TRBJ2-1; 8 nucleotides in the junction match TRBD1. The sequenced sample was blood. In nucleotides, the sequence is TGTGCCAGCTCCAAGGACAGGGTGAATGAGCAGTTCTTC. It translates to CASSKDRVNEQFF.